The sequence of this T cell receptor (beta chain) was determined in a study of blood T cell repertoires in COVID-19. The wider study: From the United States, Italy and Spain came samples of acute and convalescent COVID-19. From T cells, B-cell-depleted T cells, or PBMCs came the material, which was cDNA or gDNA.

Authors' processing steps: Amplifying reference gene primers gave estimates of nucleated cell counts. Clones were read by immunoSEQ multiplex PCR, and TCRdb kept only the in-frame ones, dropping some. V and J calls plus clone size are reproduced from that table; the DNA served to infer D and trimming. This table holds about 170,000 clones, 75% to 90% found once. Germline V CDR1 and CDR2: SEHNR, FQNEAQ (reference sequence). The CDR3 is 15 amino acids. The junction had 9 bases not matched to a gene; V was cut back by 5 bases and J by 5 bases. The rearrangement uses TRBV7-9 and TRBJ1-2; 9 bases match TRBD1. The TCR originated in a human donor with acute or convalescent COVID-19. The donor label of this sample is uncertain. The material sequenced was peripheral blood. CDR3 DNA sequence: TGTGCCAGCAGCCAAAATATAGGGACAGGGTATGGCTACACCTTC. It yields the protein CASSQNIGTGYGYTF.